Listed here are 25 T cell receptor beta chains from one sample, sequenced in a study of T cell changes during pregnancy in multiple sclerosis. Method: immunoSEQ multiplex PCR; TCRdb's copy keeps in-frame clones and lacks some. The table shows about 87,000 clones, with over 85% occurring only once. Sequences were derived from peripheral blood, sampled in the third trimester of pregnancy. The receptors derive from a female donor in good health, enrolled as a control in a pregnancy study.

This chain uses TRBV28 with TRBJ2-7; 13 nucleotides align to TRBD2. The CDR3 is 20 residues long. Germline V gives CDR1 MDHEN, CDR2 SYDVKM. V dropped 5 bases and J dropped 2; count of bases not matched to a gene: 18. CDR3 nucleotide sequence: TGTGCCAGCAGTCTACGACAGGGACTTGAACTAGCGGGAGGGGCCTACGAGCAGTACTTC. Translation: CASSLRQGLELAGGAYEQYF.

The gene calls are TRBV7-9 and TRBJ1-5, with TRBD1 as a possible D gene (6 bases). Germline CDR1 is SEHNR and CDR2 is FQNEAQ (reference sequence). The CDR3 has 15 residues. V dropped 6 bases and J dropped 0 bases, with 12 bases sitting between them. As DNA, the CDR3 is TGTGCCAGCAGGGGAAGGACAGATAGCAATCAGCCCCAGCATTTT. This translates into CASRGRTDSNQPQHF. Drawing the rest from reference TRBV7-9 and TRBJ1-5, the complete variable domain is DTGVSQNPRHKITKRGQNVTFRCDPISEHNRLYWYRQTLGQGPEFLTYFQNEAQLEKSRLLSDRFSAERPKGSFSTLEIQRTEQGDSAMYLCASRGRTDSNQPQHFGDGTRLSIL.

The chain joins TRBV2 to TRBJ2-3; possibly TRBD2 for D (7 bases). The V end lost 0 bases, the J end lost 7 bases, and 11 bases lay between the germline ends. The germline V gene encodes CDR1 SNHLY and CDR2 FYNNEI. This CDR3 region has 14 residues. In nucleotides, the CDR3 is TGTGCCAGCAGTGAAGCGGGGGGGACAAATACGCAGTATTTT. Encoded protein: CASSEAGGTNTQYF.

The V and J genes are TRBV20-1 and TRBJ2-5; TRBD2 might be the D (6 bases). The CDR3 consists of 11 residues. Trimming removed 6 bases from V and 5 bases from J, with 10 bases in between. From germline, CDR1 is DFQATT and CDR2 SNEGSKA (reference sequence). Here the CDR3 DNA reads TGCAGTGCCGGGAGAGGGGAGACCCAGTACTTC. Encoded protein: CSAGRGETQYF.

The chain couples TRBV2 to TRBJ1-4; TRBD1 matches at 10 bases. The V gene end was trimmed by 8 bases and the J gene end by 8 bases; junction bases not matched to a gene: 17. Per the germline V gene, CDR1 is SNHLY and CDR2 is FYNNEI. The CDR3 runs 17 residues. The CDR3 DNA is TGTGCCAGCTCCACTCCCCGGGACAGGGGAGAACGCGAAAAACTGTTTTTT. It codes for CASSTPRDRGEREKLFF.

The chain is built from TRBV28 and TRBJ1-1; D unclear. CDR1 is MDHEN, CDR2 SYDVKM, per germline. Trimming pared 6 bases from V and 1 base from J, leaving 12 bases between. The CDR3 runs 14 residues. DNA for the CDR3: TGTGCCAGCAGGCAGGAGGGAAGGAACACTGAAGCTTTCTTT. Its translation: CASRQEGRNTEAFF.

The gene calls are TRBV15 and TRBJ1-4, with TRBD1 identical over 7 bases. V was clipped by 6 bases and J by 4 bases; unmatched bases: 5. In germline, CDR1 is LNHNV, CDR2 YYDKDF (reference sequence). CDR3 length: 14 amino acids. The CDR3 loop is CATSGDRINEKLFF. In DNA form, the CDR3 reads TGTGCCACCAGTGGGGACAGAATTAATGAAAAACTGTTTTTT.

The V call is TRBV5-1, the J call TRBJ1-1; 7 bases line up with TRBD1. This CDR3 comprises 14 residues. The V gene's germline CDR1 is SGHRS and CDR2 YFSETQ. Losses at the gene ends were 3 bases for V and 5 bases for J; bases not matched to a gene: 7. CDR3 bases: TGCGCCAGCAGCTCTCCGGGACAGCGGACTGAAGCTTTCTTT. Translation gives CASSSPGQRTEAFF. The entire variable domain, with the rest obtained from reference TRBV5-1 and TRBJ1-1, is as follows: KAGVTQTPRYLIKTRGQQVTLSCSPISGHRSVSWYQQTPGQGLQFLFEYFSETQRNKGNFPGRFSGRQFSNSRSEMNVSTLELGDSALYLCASSSPGQRTEAFFGQGTRLTVV.

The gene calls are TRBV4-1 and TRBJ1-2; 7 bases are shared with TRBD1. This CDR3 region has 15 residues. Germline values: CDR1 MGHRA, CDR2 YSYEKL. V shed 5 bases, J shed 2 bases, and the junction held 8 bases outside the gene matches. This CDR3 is CASSYIQTGNYGYTF. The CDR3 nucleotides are TGCGCCAGCAGCTACATCCAGACAGGGAACTATGGCTACACCTTC.

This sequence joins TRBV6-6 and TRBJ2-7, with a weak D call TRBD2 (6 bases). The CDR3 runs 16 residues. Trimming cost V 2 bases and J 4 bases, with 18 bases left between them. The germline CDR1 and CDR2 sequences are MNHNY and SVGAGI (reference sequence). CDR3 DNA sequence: TGTGCCAGCAGTTACATCGTAGCGGAAGCTTGGTACGAGCAGTACTTC. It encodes CASSYIVAEAWYEQYF.

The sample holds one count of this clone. CDR3 region: CAIGDRVNTEAFF. CDR3 DNA sequence: TGTGCCATCGGGGACAGGGTTAATACTGAAGCTTTCTTT. The genes are TRBV10-3 and TRBJ1-1, with 9 bases matching TRBD1. With V trimmed by 8 bases and J by 5 bases, 6 bases remained unmatched. CDR1 is ENHRY and CDR2 is SYGVKD in the germline V gene. The CDR3 spans 13 residues.

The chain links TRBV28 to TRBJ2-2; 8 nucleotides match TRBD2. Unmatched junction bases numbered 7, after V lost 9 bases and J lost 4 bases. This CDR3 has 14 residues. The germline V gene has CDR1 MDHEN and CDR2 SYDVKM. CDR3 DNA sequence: TGTGCCAGTTTCCCCGGGGGGGCCACCGGGGAGCTGTTTTTT. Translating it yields CASFPGGATGELFF.

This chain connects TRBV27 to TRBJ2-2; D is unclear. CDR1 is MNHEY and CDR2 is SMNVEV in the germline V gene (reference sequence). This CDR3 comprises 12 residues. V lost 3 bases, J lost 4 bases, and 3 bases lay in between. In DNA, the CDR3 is TGTGCCAGCAGTTTCTCCACCGGGGAGCTGTTTTTT. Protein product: CASSFSTGELFF.

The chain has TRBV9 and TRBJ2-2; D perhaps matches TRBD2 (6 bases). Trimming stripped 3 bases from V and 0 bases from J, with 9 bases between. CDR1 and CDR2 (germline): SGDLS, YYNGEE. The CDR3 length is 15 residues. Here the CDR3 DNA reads TGTGCCAGCAGCGAGACTAGTCCGAACACCGGGGAGCTGTTTTTT. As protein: CASSETSPNTGELFF.

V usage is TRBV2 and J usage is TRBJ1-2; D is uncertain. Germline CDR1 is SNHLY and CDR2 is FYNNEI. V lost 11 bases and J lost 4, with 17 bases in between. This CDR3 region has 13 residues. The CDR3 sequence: CACYNGEGYGYTF. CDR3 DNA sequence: TGTGCCTGTTATAACGGGGAAGGCTATGGCTACACCTTC.

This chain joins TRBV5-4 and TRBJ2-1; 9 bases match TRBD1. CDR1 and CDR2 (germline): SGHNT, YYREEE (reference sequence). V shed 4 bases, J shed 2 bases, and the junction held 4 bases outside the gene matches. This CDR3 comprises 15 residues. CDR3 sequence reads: CASSARQGAYNEQFF. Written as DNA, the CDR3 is TGTGCCAGCAGCGCCAGACAGGGGGCCTACAATGAGCAGTTCTTC.

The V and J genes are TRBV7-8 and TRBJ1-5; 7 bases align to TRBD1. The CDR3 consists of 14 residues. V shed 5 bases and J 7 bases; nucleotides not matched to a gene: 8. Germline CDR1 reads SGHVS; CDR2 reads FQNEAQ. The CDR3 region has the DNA TGTGCCAGCAGCCCTGAACAGGGGATCCAGCCCCAGCATTTT. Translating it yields CASSPEQGIQPQHF. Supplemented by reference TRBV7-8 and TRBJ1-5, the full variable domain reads GAGVSQSPRYKVAKRGQDVALRCDPISGHVSLFWYQQALGQGPEFLTYFQNEAQLDKSGLPSDRFFAERPEGSVSTLKIQRTQQEDSAVYLCASSPEQGIQPQHFGDGTRLSIL.

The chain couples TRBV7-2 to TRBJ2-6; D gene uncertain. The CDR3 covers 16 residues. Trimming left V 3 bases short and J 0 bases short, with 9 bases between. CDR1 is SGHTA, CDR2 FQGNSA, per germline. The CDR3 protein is CASSLSRSSGANVLTF. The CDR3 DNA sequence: TGTGCCAGCAGCTTGTCCCGGAGCTCTGGGGCCAACGTCCTGACTTTC.

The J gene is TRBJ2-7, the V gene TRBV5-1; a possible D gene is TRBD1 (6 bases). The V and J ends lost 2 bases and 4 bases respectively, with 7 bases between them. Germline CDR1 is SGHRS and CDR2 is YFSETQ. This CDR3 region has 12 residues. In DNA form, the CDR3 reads TGCGCCAGCAGCTTTCAGGGGTACGAGCAGTACTTC. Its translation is CASSFQGYEQYF.

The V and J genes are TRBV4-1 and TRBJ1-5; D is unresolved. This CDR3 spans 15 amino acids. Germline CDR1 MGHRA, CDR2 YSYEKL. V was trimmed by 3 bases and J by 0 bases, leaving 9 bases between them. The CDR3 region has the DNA TGCGCCAGCAGCCAGGCAGGCAATAGCAATCAGCCCCAGCATTTT. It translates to CASSQAGNSNQPQHF.

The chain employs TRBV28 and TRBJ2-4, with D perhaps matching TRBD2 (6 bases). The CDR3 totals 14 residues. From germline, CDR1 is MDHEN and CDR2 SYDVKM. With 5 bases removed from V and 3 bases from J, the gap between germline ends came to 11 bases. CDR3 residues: CASSPRDFKNIQYF. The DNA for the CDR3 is TGTGCCAGCAGTCCTCGGGACTTCAAAAACATTCAGTACTTC.

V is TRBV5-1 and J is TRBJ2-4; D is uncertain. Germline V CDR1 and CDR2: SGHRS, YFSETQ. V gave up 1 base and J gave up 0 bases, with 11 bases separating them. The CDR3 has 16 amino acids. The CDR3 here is CASSLSGNLAKNIQYF. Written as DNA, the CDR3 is TGCGCCAGCAGCTTGTCAGGAAATCTAGCCAAAAACATTCAGTACTTC.

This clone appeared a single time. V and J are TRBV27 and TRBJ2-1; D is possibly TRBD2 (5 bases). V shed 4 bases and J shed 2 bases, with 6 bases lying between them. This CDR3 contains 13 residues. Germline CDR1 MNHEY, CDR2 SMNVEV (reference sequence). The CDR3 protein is CASSSGTYNEQFF. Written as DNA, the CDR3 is TGTGCCAGCAGTTCCGGGACCTACAATGAGCAGTTCTTC.

In DNA, the CDR3 is TGTGCCAGCAGTCCTGGTGAGGCAGGAGGGGCCAAAAACATTCAGTACTTC. Its protein is CASSPGEAGGAKNIQYF. This sequence joins TRBV28 and TRBJ2-4, with D possibly being TRBD2 (6 bases). Between the trimmed V and J ends, which lost 5 bases and 1 base, there was a span of 18 bases. Germline V gene data show CDR1 as MDHEN and CDR2 as SYDVKM. This CDR3 is built from 17 residues.

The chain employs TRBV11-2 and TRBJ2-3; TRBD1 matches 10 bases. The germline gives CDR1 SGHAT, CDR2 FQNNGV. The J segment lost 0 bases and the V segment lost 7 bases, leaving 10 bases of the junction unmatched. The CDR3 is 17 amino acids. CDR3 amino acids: CASNLRSDRGSTDTQYF. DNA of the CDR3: TGTGCCAGCAATCTTAGATCGGACAGGGGGAGCACAGATACGCAGTATTTT. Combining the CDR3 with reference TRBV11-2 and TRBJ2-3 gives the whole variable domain EAGVAQSPRYKIIEKRQSVAFWCNPISGHATLYWYQQILGQGPKLLIQFQNNGVVDDSQLPKDRFSAERLKGVDSTLKIQPAKLEDSAVYLCASNLRSDRGSTDTQYFGPGTRLTVL.